This TCR beta chain was sequenced in a study of T cells in Graves' hyperthyroidism and ophthalmopathy. Researchers took RNA transcripts and amplified the TCR beta CDR3 regions from them. During a first-round RT-PCR of the TCR CDR3, the HTBI primer set was used. MiXCR, run by TCRdb on the multiplex PCR reads, gives a single entry per CDR3 protein. The sample gives about 720,000 distinct CDR3 sequences, about 17% of which show up once; around 8% is in the top ten. This clonotype was seen ten or more times. Antigen specificity is unknown. Germline CDR1 and CDR2: KGHSH and LQKENI. This CDR3 comprises 13 residues. V was pared by 6 bases and J by 0 bases, with 8 bases between. Study findings and constraints: Patients with ophthalmopathy were separated from those with stable hyperthyroidism by a 13 V-J model. The model made its ophthalmopathy prediction, and onset followed a median about 6.8 months later. Most thyroid clonotypes expanded above 0.001 appeared in blood too.

Clinical symptoms, serum thyroxine, TRAb, thyroid ultrasound and orbital computed tomography established diagnosis. The genes are TRBV18 and TRBJ2-5; D possibly matches TRBD1 or TRBD2 (5 bases each). The specimen sequenced was blood. This TCR derives from a man between 18 and 35 years old with Graves' hyperthyroidism. The CDR3: CASSGRYQETQYF. In nucleotides, the CDR3 is TGTGCCAGCTCGGGACGGTACCAAGAGACCCAGTACTTC.